These 29 T cell receptor beta chains were sequenced from one sample in a study of control samples from healthy donors and cancer patients. Produced via immunoSEQ multiplex PCR; TCRdb's table is partial and in-frame only. The table has 99,000 or so clones, around 80% seen once; the top ten hold 1.5% to 2.5%. Material: blood. The receptors stem from a man aged 60 to 75 in good health.

The J gene is TRBJ2-2, the V gene TRBV7-8; no firm D call. V lost 2 bases and J 6 bases, leaving 7 bases between the germline ends. Germline V gene data show CDR1 as SGHVS and CDR2 as FQNEAQ. The CDR3 runs to 13 residues. The CDR3 DNA sequence: TGTGCCAGCAGCTTACAGCGTCCCGGGGAGCTGTTTTTT. Translating gives CASSLQRPGELFF.

Points on this clone: Just one base apart from a much larger clone, this may be a read error. This rearrangement joins TRBV6-1 to TRBJ2-3; the match to TRBD2 covers 10 bases. J was trimmed by 4 bases and V by 1 base; bases with no gene match: 2. The germline gives CDR1 MNHNS, CDR2 SASEGT. The CDR3 runs 15 residues. Here the CDR3 reads CASSEEAGGPDTQYF. For the CDR3, the DNA is TGTGCCAGCAGTGAAGAAGCGGGGGGGCCAGATACGCAGTATTTT.

The chain joins TRBV2 to TRBJ2-1; D gene ambiguous. Germline V CDR1 and CDR2: SNHLY, FYNNEI. The ends were cut back, 3 bases at V and 0 bases at J, with 12 bases in the middle. The CDR3 spans 16 residues. The CDR3 DNA is TGTGCCAGCAGTGATCCTAGGCCCGTCTCCTACAATGAGCAGTTCTTC. Its translation: CASSDPRPVSYNEQFF.

V usage is TRBV2 and J usage is TRBJ2-4; D uncertain. Between the trimmed V and J ends, which lost 7 bases and 1 base, there was a span of 17 bases. The CDR3 sequence is 16 residues long. The germline V gene has CDR1 SNHLY and CDR2 FYNNEI. DNA of the CDR3: TGTGCCAGCACTTTAAGGGATGCCTGGGCCAAAAACATTCAGTACTTC. This gives the protein CASTLRDAWAKNIQYF.

This chain links TRBV9 with TRBJ2-3; no clear D gene. V was clipped by 4 bases and J by 3 bases, with 6 bases between them. The V gene's germline CDR1 is SGDLS and CDR2 YYNGEE. The CDR3 is 12 amino acids. The CDR3 here is CASSKKTDTQYF. The DNA for the CDR3 is TGTGCCAGCAGCAAAAAGACAGATACGCAGTATTTT. Complete variable domain (other parts from reference TRBV9 and TRBJ2-3): DSGVTQTPKHLITATGQRVTLRCSPRSGDLSVYWYQQSLDQGLQFLIQYYNGEERAKGNILERFSAQQFPDLHSELNLSSLELGDSALYFCASSKKTDTQYFGPGTRLTVL.

The J gene is TRBJ2-5, the V gene TRBV27; 10 nucleotides line up with TRBD1. Germline V gene lookup returns CDR1 MNHEY and CDR2 SMNVEV (reference sequence). Unmatched junction bases numbered 8, after V lost 3 bases and J lost 1 base. The CDR3 contains 17 residues. CDR3 in DNA: TGTGCCAGCAGTTTGACCTCCGGACAGGGGGGCCAAGAGACCCAGTACTTC. Translation gives CASSLTSGQGGQETQYF.

This chain joins TRBV6-1 and TRBJ2-7; the D is unclear. V was pared by 1 base and J by 0 bases, with 13 bases between. CDR1 is MNHNS, CDR2 SASEGT, per germline. CDR3 length equals 16 residues. The CDR3 DNA follows: TGTGCCAGCAGTGAAGACGTGTACCGAACCTCCTACGAGCAGTACTTC. This sequence encodes CASSEDVYRTSYEQYF.

The chain combines TRBV19 with TRBJ2-7, with TRBD2 matching 9 bases. Germline CDR1 reads LNHDA; CDR2 reads SQIVND (reference sequence). This CDR3 contains 12 residues. Germline trimming cut 5 bases from V and 9 bases from J; bases unmatched to any gene: 5. In DNA, the CDR3 is TGTGCCAGTAGTGAACTAGCGGGTTGGCAGTACTTC. Translation: CASSELAGWQYF. Using reference TRBV19 and TRBJ2-7 for the parts outside the CDR3, the full variable domain is DGGITQSPKYLFRKEGQNVTLSCEQNLNHDAMYWYRQDPGQGLRLIYYSQIVNDFQKGDIAEGYSVSREKKESFPLTVTSAQKNPTAFYLCASSELAGWQYFGPGTRLTVT.

The chain recombines TRBV5-6 with TRBJ2-1; D gene uncertain. The ends were cut back, 2 bases at V and 12 bases at J, with 15 bases in the middle. This CDR3 has 13 residues. CDR1 SGHDT and CDR2 YYEEEE come from the germline V gene. This CDR3 reads CASSFDQSRGQFF. The CDR3, as DNA: TGTGCCAGCAGCTTCGACCAAAGCCGCGGGCAGTTCTTC.

V usage is TRBV27 and J usage is TRBJ2-7; no definite D call. From germline, CDR1 is MNHEY and CDR2 SMNVEV (reference sequence). This CDR3 has 12 amino acids. Trimming stripped 5 bases from V and 3 bases from J, with 8 bases between. CDR3 amino acids: CASSNWGYEQYF. In DNA form, the CDR3 reads TGTGCCAGCAGTAATTGGGGCTACGAGCAGTACTTC.

The chain carries TRBV5-6 and TRBJ1-4, with a tentative D call TRBD1 (5 bases). Germline CDR1 and CDR2: SGHDT and YYEEEE. The ends were cut back, 2 bases at V and 8 bases at J, with 13 bases in the middle. This CDR3 spans 14 amino acids. CDR3 sequence (DNA): TGTGCCAGCAGCTTTAAGGAGAGGGGCGAAAAACTGTTTTTT. This sequence encodes CASSFKERGEKLFF.

This clone was picked up a small number of times. The J gene is TRBJ1-5, the V gene TRBV27, with D uncertain. V lost 7 bases to trimming and J lost 3 bases, with 16 bases between them. Germline V gene sequence: CDR1 MNHEY, CDR2 SMNVEV (reference sequence). This CDR3 has 15 residues. In DNA form, the CDR3 reads TGTGCCAGCAAACAAGGGAACACCTACAATCAGCCCCAGCATTTT. Protein sequence: CASKQGNTYNQPQHF.

This clone was detected only once. This chain links TRBV29-1 with TRBJ1-5; the D is unclear. The germline CDR1 and CDR2 sequences are SQVTM and ANQGSEA. The CDR3 totals 13 residues. The V and J ends lost 7 bases and 6 bases respectively, with 16 bases between them. The CDR3 DNA sequence: TGCAGCGCCTTGGAGGGCGCCGGTCAGCCCCAGCATTTT. Its protein product is CSALEGAGQPQHF.

This rearrangement joins TRBV5-1 to TRBJ2-1, with a tentative D call TRBD1 (6 bases). Trimming stripped 3 bases from V and 6 bases from J, with 13 bases between. Germline V gives CDR1 SGHRS, CDR2 YFSETQ. The CDR3 totals 14 residues. The DNA of the CDR3 is TGCGCCAGCAGCTCGACACAGGGTCCCAATGAGCAGTTCTTC. Encoded protein: CASSSTQGPNEQFF.

This chain uses TRBV10-3 with TRBJ2-7, with D perhaps matching TRBD2 (5 bases). This CDR3 region has 14 residues. CDR1 is ENHRY, CDR2 SYGVKD, per germline. Trimming removed 3 bases at V and 3 bases at J, with 12 bases between. The CDR3 sequence: CAISETAGNYEQYF. The CDR3 DNA is TGTGCCATCAGTGAAACTGCCGGGAACTACGAGCAGTACTTC.

The gene calls are TRBV24-1 and TRBJ1-1; 10 positions agree with TRBD1. Trimming removed 5 bases from V and 5 bases from J; junction bases left unmatched: 4. Germline CDR1 and CDR2: KGHDR and SFDVKD. The CDR3 has 14 residues. The CDR3 sequence is CATSVGTGVTEAFF. The CDR3 nucleotides are TGTGCCACCAGTGTTGGGACAGGGGTTACTGAAGCTTTCTTT.

The genes are TRBV5-4 and TRBJ2-3, with TRBD1 identical over 7 bases. The CDR3 has 13 amino acids. Germline values: CDR1 SGHNT, CDR2 YYREEE (reference sequence). The V segment lost 1 base and the J segment 10 bases; nucleotides outside the gene matches: 6. CDR3 bases: TGTGCCAGCAGCTTGAGAGGGGGCCCGGCGCAGTATTTT. As protein: CASSLRGGPAQYF.

The V call is TRBV28, the J call TRBJ1-1, with 7 positions matching TRBD1. Germline assignment: CDR1 MDHEN and CDR2 SYDVKM. CDR3 length: 14 amino acids. The V segment lost 6 bases and the J segment 4 bases; nucleotides outside the gene matches: 8. This CDR3 reads CASRSGQSRTEAFF. As DNA, the CDR3 is TGTGCCAGCAGGTCGGGACAGTCTCGCACTGAAGCTTTCTTT.

The chain's CDR3 is CASSLSDSLGRGELFF. CDR3 DNA sequence: TGTGCCAGCAGTTTATCGGACAGCCTTGGGCGTGGGGAGCTGTTTTTT. The chain is built from TRBV28 and TRBJ2-2, with D maybe TRBD1 (6 bases). Trimming stripped 1 base from V and 8 bases from J, with 17 bases between. The CDR3 runs 16 residues. The germline gives CDR1 MDHEN, CDR2 SYDVKM.

DNA for the CDR3: TGCGCCAGCAGCCAACTTCAGTGGGGCACTGAAGCTTTCTTT. This gives the protein CASSQLQWGTEAFF. The chain has TRBV4-1 and TRBJ1-1; no clear D. CDR3 length equals 14 residues. Germline V gene lookup returns CDR1 MGHRA and CDR2 YSYEKL. V lost 2 bases and J lost 4, with 11 bases in between.

The chain is built from TRBV4-1 and TRBJ2-7, with D perhaps TRBD1 (5 bases). V lost 1 base and J lost 5, with 12 bases in between. The CDR3 length is 14 residues. The V gene's germline CDR1 is MGHRA and CDR2 YSYEKL. CDR3: CASSQGRQYNEQYF. CDR3 bases: TGCGCCAGCAGCCAAGGTAGACAGTACAACGAGCAGTACTTC.

This rearrangement joins TRBV16 to TRBJ2-7, with 8 bases fitting TRBD1. The J segment lost 1 base and the V segment lost 3 bases, leaving 5 bases of the junction unmatched. There are 15 residues in the CDR3. The germline CDR1 and CDR2 sequences are KGHSY and FQNENV. The CDR3 spells CASSHGQGPSYEQYF. CDR3 nucleotides: TGTGCCAGCAGCCACGGACAGGGACCATCCTACGAGCAGTACTTC.

The rearrangement links TRBV29-1 to TRBJ2-7; 11 nucleotides match TRBD2. With 5 bases clipped from V and 6 bases from J, the junction kept 9 bases outside the gene matches. This CDR3 contains 14 residues. Germline V CDR1 and CDR2: SQVTM, ANQGSEA. CDR3 bases: TGCAGCGTTAACCTTAGCGGGGGGGCTGGCGAGCAGTACTTC. This translates into CSVNLSGGAGEQYF.

The V call is TRBV28, the J call TRBJ1-4, with a weak D call TRBD1 (6 bases). Germline CDR1 is MDHEN and CDR2 is SYDVKM. V was clipped by 5 bases and J by 8 bases, with 18 bases between them. The CDR3 contains 15 residues. Here the CDR3 reads CASSVPRGASEKLFF. As DNA, the CDR3 is TGTGCCAGCAGTGTTCCTCGGGGGGCAAGCGAAAAACTGTTTTTT.

The CDR3: CASSVTGYGELFF. For the CDR3, the DNA is TGCGCCAGCAGCGTCACAGGGTACGGGGAGCTGTTTTTT. The gene calls are TRBV5-1 and TRBJ2-2; TRBD1 is a possible D gene (6 bases). Between the trimmed V and J ends, which lost 4 bases and 7 bases, there was a span of 11 bases. Looked up from germline, CDR1 is SGHRS and CDR2 is YFSETQ. There are 13 residues in the CDR3. Based on the CDR3 plus reference TRBV5-1 and TRBJ2-2, the full variable domain is KAGVTQTPRYLIKTRGQQVTLSCSPISGHRSVSWYQQTPGQGLQFLFEYFSETQRNKGNFPGRFSGRQFSNSRSEMNVSTLELGDSALYLCASSVTGYGELFFGEGSRLTVL.

The chain carries TRBV9 and TRBJ2-7; 8 bases are shared with TRBD2. The CDR3 has 17 amino acids. The germline CDR1 and CDR2 sequences are SGDLS and YYNGEE. Germline trimming cut 0 bases from V and 0 bases from J; bases unmatched to any gene: 8. This chain's CDR3 is CASSVEGSGDSSYEQYF. In DNA, the CDR3 is TGTGCCAGCAGCGTAGAGGGTAGCGGGGATAGCTCCTACGAGCAGTACTTC.

Only a few counts were recorded for this clone. The genes are TRBV6-5 and TRBJ1-1; the D gene is possibly TRBD1 (6 bases). This CDR3 is 14 amino acids long. The germline V gene encodes CDR1 MNHEY and CDR2 SVGAGI. Trimming removed 4 bases at V and 2 bases at J, with 11 bases between. Here the CDR3 reads CASSSRGRNTEAFF. In nucleotides, the CDR3 is TGTGCCAGCAGTTCCAGGGGCCGCAACACTGAAGCTTTCTTT.

The chain has TRBV10-3 and TRBJ1-6; D unclear. The CDR3 has 13 amino acids. Germline V CDR1 and CDR2: ENHRY, SYGVKD. V gave up 7 bases and J gave up 7 bases, with 11 bases separating them. The CDR3 region is CAIKVRENSPLHF. The CDR3 bases are TGTGCCATCAAGGTTAGGGAAAATTCACCCCTCCACTTT.

By share, this clone ranks as medium-sized. The rearrangement joins TRBV28 to TRBJ2-6, with 7 positions matching TRBD1. Germline assignment: CDR1 MDHEN and CDR2 SYDVKM. This CDR3 contains 17 residues. After removal of 2 bases from V and 1 base from J, the junction contained 5 bases not matched to a gene. CDR3 sequence: CASSLEGAGSGANVLTF. DNA for the CDR3: TGTGCCAGCAGTTTAGAGGGGGCTGGGTCTGGGGCCAACGTCCTGACTTTC.